This T cell receptor beta chain was documented in a study of cytomegalovirus exposure and HLA in healthy donors. Trimming took off 0 bases at V and 5 bases at J, with 15 bases between the two ends. The CDR3 spans 15 residues. Germline assignment: CDR1 SGHRS and CDR2 YFSETQ. Researchers ran the PCR with 60 Vbeta and 13 Jbeta primers. Here immunoSEQ multiplex PCR was the method, and the copy in TCRdb shows in-frame clones only, minus some. The table shows around 140,000 clones, with about 87% occurring only once. About this clone: The antigen remains undetermined.

General study results and limits: It was taken for granted in presence/absence analyses that sequencing depth across donors was roughly uniform.

This clonotype originated in a woman between 25 and 40 years old in good health and CMV-seronegative. V is TRBV5-1 and J is TRBJ2-7; D perhaps matches TRBD2 (5 bases). The sequenced sample was PBMCs. CDR3 in DNA: TGCGCCAGCAGCTTGGCGAGCGGTGGGTCCCACGAGCAGTACTTC. Its translation: CASSLASGGSHEQYF.